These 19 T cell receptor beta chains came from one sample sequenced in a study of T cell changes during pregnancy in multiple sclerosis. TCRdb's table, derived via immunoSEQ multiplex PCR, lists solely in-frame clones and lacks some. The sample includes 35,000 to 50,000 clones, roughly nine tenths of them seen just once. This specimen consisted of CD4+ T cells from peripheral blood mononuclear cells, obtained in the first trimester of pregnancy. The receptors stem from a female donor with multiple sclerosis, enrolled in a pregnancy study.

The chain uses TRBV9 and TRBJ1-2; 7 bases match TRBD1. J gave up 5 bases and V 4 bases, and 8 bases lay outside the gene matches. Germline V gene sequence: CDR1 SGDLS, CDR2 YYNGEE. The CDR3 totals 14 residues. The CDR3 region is CASSSQGVGYGYTF. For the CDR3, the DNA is TGTGCCAGCAGCTCCCAGGGGGTTGGGTATGGCTACACCTTC. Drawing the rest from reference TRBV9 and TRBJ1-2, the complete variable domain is DSGVTQTPKHLITATGQRVTLRCSPRSGDLSVYWYQQSLDQGLQFLIQYYNGEERAKGNILERFSAQQFPDLHSELNLSSLELGDSALYFCASSSQGVGYGYTFGSGTRLTVV.

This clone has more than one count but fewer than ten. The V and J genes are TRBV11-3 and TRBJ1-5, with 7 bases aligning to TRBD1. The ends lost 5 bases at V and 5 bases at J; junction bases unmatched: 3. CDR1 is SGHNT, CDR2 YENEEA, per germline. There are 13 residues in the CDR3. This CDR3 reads CASSQDRDQPQHF. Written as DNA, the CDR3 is TGTGCCAGCAGCCAAGACAGGGATCAGCCCCAGCATTTT.

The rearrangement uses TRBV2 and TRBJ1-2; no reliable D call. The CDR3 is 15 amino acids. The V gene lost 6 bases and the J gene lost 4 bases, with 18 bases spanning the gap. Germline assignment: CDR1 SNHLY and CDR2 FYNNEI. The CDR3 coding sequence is TGTGCCAGCAGCCCCGGGGTTTGGGGTGGCTATGGCTACACCTTC. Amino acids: CASSPGVWGGYGYTF.

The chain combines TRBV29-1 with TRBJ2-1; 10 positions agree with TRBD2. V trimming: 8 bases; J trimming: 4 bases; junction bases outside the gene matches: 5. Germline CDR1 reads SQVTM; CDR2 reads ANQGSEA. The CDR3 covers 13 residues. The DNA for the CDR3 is TGCAGCTCCCGGACTAGCGGATACAATGAGCAGTTCTTC. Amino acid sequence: CSSRTSGYNEQFF.

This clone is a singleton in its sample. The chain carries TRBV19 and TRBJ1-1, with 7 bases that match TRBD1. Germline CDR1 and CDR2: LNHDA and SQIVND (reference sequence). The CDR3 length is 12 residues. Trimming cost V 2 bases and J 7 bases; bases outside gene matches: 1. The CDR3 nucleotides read TGTGCCAGTAGTATATCAGGGGGTGAAGCTTTCTTT. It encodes CASSISGGEAFF.

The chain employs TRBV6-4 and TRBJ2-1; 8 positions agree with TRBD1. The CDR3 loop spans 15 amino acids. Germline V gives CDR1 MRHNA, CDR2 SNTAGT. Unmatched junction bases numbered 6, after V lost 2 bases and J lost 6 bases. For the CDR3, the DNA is TGTGCCAGCAGTGACGGGCAGGGGGCGGGCAATGAGCAGTTCTTC. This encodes CASSDGQGAGNEQFF.

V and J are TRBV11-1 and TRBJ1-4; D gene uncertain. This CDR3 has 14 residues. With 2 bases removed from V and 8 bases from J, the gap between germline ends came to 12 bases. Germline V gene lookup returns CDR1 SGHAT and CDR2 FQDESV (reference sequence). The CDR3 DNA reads TGTGCCAGCAGCTTACGCACGGGAGAAGAAAAACTGTTTTTT. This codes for CASSLRTGEEKLFF.

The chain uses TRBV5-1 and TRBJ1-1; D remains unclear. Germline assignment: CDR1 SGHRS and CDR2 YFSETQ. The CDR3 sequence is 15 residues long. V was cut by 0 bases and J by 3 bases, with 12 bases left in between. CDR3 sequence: CASSLGSPADTEAFF. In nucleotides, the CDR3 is TGCGCCAGCAGCTTGGGGTCCCCGGCGGACACTGAAGCTTTCTTT.

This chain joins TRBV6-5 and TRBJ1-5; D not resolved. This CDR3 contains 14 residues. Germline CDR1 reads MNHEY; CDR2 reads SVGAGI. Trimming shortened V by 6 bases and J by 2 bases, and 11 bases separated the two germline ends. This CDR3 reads CASRRSGGNQPQHF. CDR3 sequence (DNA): TGTGCCAGCAGACGCAGCGGGGGCAATCAGCCCCAGCATTTT.

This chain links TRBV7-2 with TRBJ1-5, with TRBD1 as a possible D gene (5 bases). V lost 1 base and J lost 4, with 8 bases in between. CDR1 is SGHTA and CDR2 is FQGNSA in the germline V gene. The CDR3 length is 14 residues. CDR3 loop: CASSLDRLNQPQHF. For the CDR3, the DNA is TGTGCCAGCAGCTTAGACAGGCTAAATCAGCCCCAGCATTTT.

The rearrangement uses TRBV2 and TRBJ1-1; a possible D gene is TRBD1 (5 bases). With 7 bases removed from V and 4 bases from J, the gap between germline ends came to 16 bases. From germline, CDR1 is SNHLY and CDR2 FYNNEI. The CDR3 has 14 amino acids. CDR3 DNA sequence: TGTGCCAGCAATCCTCAGGGTGTCCTCACTGAAGCTTTCTTT. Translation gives CASNPQGVLTEAFF. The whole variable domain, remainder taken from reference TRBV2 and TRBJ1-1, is EPEVTQTPSHQVTQMGQEVILRCVPISNHLYFYWYRQILGQKVEFLVSFYNNEISEKSEIFDDQFSVERPDGSNFTLKIRSTKLEDSAMYFCASNPQGVLTEAFFGQGTRLTVV.

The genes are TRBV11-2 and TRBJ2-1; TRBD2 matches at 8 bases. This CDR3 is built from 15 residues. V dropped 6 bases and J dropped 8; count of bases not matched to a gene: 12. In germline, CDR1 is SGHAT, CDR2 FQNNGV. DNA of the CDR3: TGTGCCAGCAGATCTATTAGCGGGAAAACTGATGAGCAGTTCTTC. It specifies CASRSISGKTDEQFF.

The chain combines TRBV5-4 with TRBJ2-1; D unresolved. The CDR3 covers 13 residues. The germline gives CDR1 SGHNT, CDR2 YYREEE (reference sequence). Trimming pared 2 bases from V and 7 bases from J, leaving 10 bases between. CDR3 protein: CASSFPKANEQFF. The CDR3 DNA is TGTGCCAGCAGCTTCCCGAAAGCTAATGAGCAGTTCTTC.

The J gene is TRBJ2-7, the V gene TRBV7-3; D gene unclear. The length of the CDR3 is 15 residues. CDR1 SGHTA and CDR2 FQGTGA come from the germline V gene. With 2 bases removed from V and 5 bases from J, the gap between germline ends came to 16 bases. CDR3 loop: CASSLPDWLPHEQYF. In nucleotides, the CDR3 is TGTGCCAGCAGCTTACCCGACTGGCTCCCCCACGAGCAGTACTTC.

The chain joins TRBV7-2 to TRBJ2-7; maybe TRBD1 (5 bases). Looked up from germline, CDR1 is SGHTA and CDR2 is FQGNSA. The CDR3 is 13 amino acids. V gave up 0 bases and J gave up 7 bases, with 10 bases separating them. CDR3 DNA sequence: TGTGCCAGCAGCTTAGCGGGGCCGAGGGAGCAGTACTTC. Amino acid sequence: CASSLAGPREQYF.

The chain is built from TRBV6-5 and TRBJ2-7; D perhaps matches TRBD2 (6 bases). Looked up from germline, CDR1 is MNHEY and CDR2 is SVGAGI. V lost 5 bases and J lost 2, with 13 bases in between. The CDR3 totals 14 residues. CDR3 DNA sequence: TGTGCCAGCAGTGCCGCGGGGAAGGCCTACGAGCAGTACTTC. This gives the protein CASSAAGKAYEQYF.

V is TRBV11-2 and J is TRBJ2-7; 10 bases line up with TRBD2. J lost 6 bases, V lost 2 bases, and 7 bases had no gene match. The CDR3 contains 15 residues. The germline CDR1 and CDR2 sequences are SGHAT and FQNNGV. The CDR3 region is CASSLSVAGGSEQYF. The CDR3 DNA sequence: TGTGCCAGCAGCTTATCGGTAGCGGGAGGCTCCGAGCAGTACTTC.

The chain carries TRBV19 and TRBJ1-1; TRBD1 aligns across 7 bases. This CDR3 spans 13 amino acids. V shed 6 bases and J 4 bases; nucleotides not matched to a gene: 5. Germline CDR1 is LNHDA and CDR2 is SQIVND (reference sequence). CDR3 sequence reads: CASRKYRGTEAFF. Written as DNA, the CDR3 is TGTGCCAGTAGGAAGTACAGGGGCACTGAAGCTTTCTTT.

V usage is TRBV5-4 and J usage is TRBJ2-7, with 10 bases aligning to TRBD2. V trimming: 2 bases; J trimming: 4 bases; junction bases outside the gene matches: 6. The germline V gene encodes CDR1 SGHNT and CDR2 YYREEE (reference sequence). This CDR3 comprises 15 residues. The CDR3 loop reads CASSLDSGRSYEQYF. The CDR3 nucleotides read TGTGCCAGCAGCTTAGATAGCGGGAGGTCGTACGAGCAGTACTTC.